The clone carrying this T cell receptor (beta chain) was seen more than once but under ten times. Antigen: not known. Germline and junction disagree at one end, which may indicate a read error. This specimen belongs to a study of T cells after yellow fever vaccination. Study-wide points: Clones from primary vaccination mostly reappeared after the booster (96% CD4, about 88% CD8).

The germline CDR1 and CDR2 sequences are SSHAT and FNYEAQ (reference sequence). The CDR3 loop spans 16 amino acids. Each CDR3 protein gets one entry after TCRdb re-called the 5' RACE reads with MiXCR. The table records 500,000 to 650,000 distinct CDR3 sequences, about 15% of them present only once. The sequence was obtained from a man between 18 and 29 years old who received the YFV17D yellow fever vaccine. This chain uses TRBV7-7 with TRBJ2-2; TRBD2 agrees at 13 bases. Here the sequenced sample was PBMCs, taken about 5 days after the first yellow fever vaccination. In DNA, the CDR3 is TGTGCTAGCAGCCGAGGGACTAGCGGGGTGCCCGGGGAGCTGTTTTTT. Translated, it gives CASSRGTSGVPGELFF.